The present T cell receptor (beta chain) was sequenced within a study of T-cell memory formation after mild COVID-19. Study-level points and caveats: Researchers found some responding clones in pre-infection memory, a sign that cross-reactive memory joined.

Germline V CDR1 and CDR2: LGHNA, YSLEER. The CDR3 spans 14 residues. The ends lost 2 bases at V and 2 bases at J; junction bases unmatched: 2. TCRdb recomputed calls from the 5' RACE reads with MiXCR, one row per CDR3 protein. Of around 200,000 distinct CDR3 sequences in the sample, about a fifth are singletons; the top ten hold 20% to 25%. Only a few counts were recorded for this clonotype. Its specificity is not known. This TCR derives from an adult woman who had mild COVID-19 (a few samples of this study predate the infection). Cell type and time point are not known. This sequence joins TRBV4-3 and TRBJ2-7, with TRBD2 matching 8 bases. Sequencing was done on a sample of PBMCs or a T cell subset sorted from them (not recorded which). The CDR3 sequence: CASSQFGGAYEQYF. CDR3 bases: TGCGCCAGCAGCCAATTCGGGGGGGCCTACGAGCAGTACTTC.